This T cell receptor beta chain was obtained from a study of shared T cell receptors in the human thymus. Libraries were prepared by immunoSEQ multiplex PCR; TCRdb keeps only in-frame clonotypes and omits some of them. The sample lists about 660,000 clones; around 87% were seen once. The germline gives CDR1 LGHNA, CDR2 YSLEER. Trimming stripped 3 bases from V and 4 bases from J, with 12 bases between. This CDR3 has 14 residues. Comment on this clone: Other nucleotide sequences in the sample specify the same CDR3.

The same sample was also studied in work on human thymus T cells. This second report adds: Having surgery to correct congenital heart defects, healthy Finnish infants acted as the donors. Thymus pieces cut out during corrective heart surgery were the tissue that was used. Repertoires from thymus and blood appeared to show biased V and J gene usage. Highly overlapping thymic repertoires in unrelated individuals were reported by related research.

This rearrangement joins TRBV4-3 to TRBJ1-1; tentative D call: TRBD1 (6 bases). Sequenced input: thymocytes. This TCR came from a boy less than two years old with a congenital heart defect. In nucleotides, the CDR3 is TGCGCCAGCAGCCAGGATAGAGGGGGCACTGAAGCTTTCTTT. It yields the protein CASSQDRGGTEAFF.